Following are 30 T cell receptor beta chains from one sample sequenced in a study of blood T cell repertoires in COVID-19. Sequencing was performed with immunoSEQ multiplex PCR; in TCRdb, only in-frame clones are kept and a portion is missing. Among tens of thousands of clones listed, over 75% were seen once. The specimen sequenced was peripheral blood. The source of these receptors is a human donor in a cohort sampled during active COVID-19.

This clone has a single count. The V gene is TRBV27, the J gene TRBJ1-2; 7 positions match TRBD1. J gave up 6 bases and V 3 bases, and 7 bases lay outside the gene matches. The CDR3 spans 14 residues. Per the germline V gene, CDR1 is MNHEY and CDR2 is SMNVEV (reference sequence). This CDR3 is CASSLTGSADGYTF. Here the CDR3 DNA reads TGTGCCAGCAGTTTGACAGGGTCGGCGGATGGCTACACCTTC.

J is TRBJ2-2 and V is TRBV11-3; tentatively, D is TRBD2 (5 bases). The germline gives CDR1 SGHNT, CDR2 YENEEA. The CDR3 totals 16 residues. The V gene lost 4 bases and the J gene lost 6 bases, with 18 bases spanning the gap. The CDR3 reads CASSSSPPGSPGELFF. The CDR3 DNA reads TGTGCCAGCAGCTCCTCACCCCCGGGGAGTCCCGGGGAGCTGTTTTTT.

The V call is TRBV27, the J call TRBJ2-5, with 11 nucleotides matching TRBD1. The CDR3 sequence is 13 residues long. Germline lookup yields CDR1 MNHEY and CDR2 SMNVEV (reference sequence). DNA of the CDR3: TGTGCAACCGGGACAGGGGGTTCGGAGACCCAGTACTTC. Residues: CATGTGGSETQYF.

This sequence joins TRBV5-1 and TRBJ2-7; maybe TRBD2 (8 bases). V lost 4 bases to trimming and J lost 5 bases, with 22 bases between them. The CDR3 consists of 16 residues. Per germline, CDR1 SGHRS and CDR2 YFSETQ. The CDR3 loop reads CASSRTTGNSGNEQYF. CDR3 sequence (DNA): TGCGCCAGCAGCCGCACGACAGGGAATAGCGGGAACGAGCAGTACTTC.

The rearrangement links TRBV25-1 to TRBJ1-1, with 9 bases identical to TRBD1. The length of the CDR3 is 15 residues. With V trimmed by 5 bases and J by 5 bases, 9 bases remained unmatched. The germline CDR1 and CDR2 sequences are MGHDK and SYGVNS. This chain's CDR3 is CASSLGQGFRTEAFF. The CDR3 region has the DNA TGTGCCAGCAGTTTGGGACAGGGCTTTCGGACTGAAGCTTTCTTT.

This clone is a singleton in its sample. J is TRBJ2-7 and V is TRBV5-1; perhaps TRBD2 as D (7 bases). Per germline, CDR1 SGHRS and CDR2 YFSETQ. CDR3 length: 14 amino acids. V was pared by 8 bases and J by 5 bases, with 20 bases between. CDR3 sequence: CASAAGAVSDEQYF. The CDR3 DNA follows: TGCGCCAGTGCCGCGGGGGCTGTAAGCGACGAGCAGTACTTC. Based on the CDR3 plus reference TRBV5-1 and TRBJ2-7, the full variable domain is KAGVTQTPRYLIKTRGQQVTLSCSPISGHRSVSWYQQTPGQGLQFLFEYFSETQRNKGNFPGRFSGRQFSNSRSEMNVSTLELGDSALYLCASAAGAVSDEQYFGPGTRLTVT.

The J gene is TRBJ1-4, the V gene TRBV28; 9 nucleotides agree with TRBD1. The V and J ends lost 3 bases and 8 bases, in that order; junction bases with no gene match: 7. Germline CDR1 MDHEN, CDR2 SYDVKM. The CDR3 spans 15 residues. The CDR3 nucleotides read TGTGCCAGCAGTTTGGGCGGGACAGGGTTGGAAAAACTGTTTTTT. The encoded protein is CASSLGGTGLEKLFF. The complete variable domain, with remaining parts taken from reference TRBV28 and TRBJ1-4, reads DVKVTQSSRYLVKRTGEKVFLECVQDMDHENMFWYRQDPGLGLRLIYFSYDVKMKEKGDIPEGYSVSREKKERFSLILESASTNQTSMYLCASSLGGTGLEKLFFGSGTQLSVL.

This chain links TRBV28 with TRBJ2-3; TRBD2 aligns across 11 bases. Trimming took 7 bases from V and 4 from J; bases not matched to a gene: 10. The CDR3 consists of 16 residues. The germline gives CDR1 MDHEN, CDR2 SYDVKM. The CDR3 loop reads CASTPRGLAGSDTQYF. The DNA for the CDR3 is TGTGCCAGCACCCCCAGAGGACTAGCGGGTTCAGATACGCAGTATTTT.

The J gene is TRBJ1-1, the V gene TRBV7-2; 10 bases agree with TRBD1. V shed 0 bases and J 7 bases; nucleotides not matched to a gene: 2. Germline assignment: CDR1 SGHTA and CDR2 FQGNSA. The CDR3 is 14 amino acids. The CDR3 region is CASSLAGTGVEAFF. CDR3 DNA: TGTGCCAGCAGCTTAGCCGGGACAGGGGTTGAAGCTTTCTTT.

V and J are TRBV18 and TRBJ2-1; 7 nucleotides agree with TRBD2. Germline V gene sequence: CDR1 KGHSH, CDR2 LQKENI. This CDR3 has 12 amino acids. Germline trimming cut 6 bases from V and 8 bases from J; bases unmatched to any gene: 4. Here the CDR3 DNA reads TGTGCCAGCTCCCCGGCGGGAGATGAGCAGTTCTTC. Amino acid sequence: CASSPAGDEQFF.

The V and J genes are TRBV6-6 and TRBJ1-1, with D tentatively TRBD1 (6 bases). Per germline, CDR1 MNHNY and CDR2 SVGAGI (reference sequence). Trimming pared 6 bases from V and 0 bases from J, leaving 14 bases between. The CDR3 spans 15 residues. The CDR3 sequence is CASSLGQWMNTEAFF. CDR3 sequence (DNA): TGTGCCAGCAGCCTAGGACAGTGGATGAACACTGAAGCTTTCTTT.

This clone appeared once. The chain employs TRBV6-5 and TRBJ2-7, with D possibly being TRBD2 (6 bases). Germline V gene sequence: CDR1 MNHEY, CDR2 SVGAGI. This CDR3 has 13 residues. V lost 6 bases and J lost 6, with 15 bases in between. CDR3 sequence reads: CASSPPGVPEQYF. The CDR3 bases are TGTGCCAGCAGCCCGCCGGGGGTTCCCGAGCAGTACTTC.

The chain links TRBV28 to TRBJ2-7, with TRBD1 matching over 9 bases. The CDR3 spans 13 residues. Germline CDR1 reads MDHEN; CDR2 reads SYDVKM. Trimming took 7 bases from V and 3 from J; bases not matched to a gene: 4. In nucleotides, the CDR3 is TGTGCCAGCACTTGGGACAGGGACTACGAGCAGTACTTC. Translation gives CASTWDRDYEQYF. Supplemented by reference TRBV28 and TRBJ2-7, the full variable domain reads DVKVTQSSRYLVKRTGEKVFLECVQDMDHENMFWYRQDPGLGLRLIYFSYDVKMKEKGDIPEGYSVSREKKERFSLILESASTNQTSMYLCASTWDRDYEQYFGPGTRLTVT.

The CDR3 spells CASSTSGRKDEQFF. The CDR3 coding sequence is TGCGCCAGCAGCACTAGCGGGAGGAAAGATGAGCAGTTCTTC. V gene TRBV10-2 combines with J gene TRBJ2-1; 12 positions agree with TRBD2. With V trimmed by 6 bases and J by 8 bases, 5 bases remained unmatched. CDR1 is WSHSY and CDR2 is SAAADI in the germline V gene. This CDR3 has 14 residues.

The rearrangement joins TRBV5-4 to TRBJ1-6; no firm D call. CDR3 length: 14 amino acids. CDR1 and CDR2 (germline): SGHNT, YYREEE (reference sequence). Between the trimmed V and J ends, which lost 5 bases and 8 bases, there was a span of 14 bases. In nucleotides, the CDR3 is TGTGCCAGCAGTGGAGGAGGTCCCGATTCACCCCTCCACTTT. As protein: CASSGGGPDSPLHF.

The chain combines TRBV6-5 with TRBJ2-7; the match to TRBD1 covers 8 bases. With 5 bases clipped from V and 0 bases from J, the junction kept 6 bases outside the gene matches. CDR3 length: 15 residues. CDR1 is MNHEY and CDR2 is SVGAGI in the germline V gene. In nucleotides, the CDR3 is TGTGCCAGCAGTATAGGGACAGGAAGCTCCTACGAGCAGTACTTC. Translation: CASSIGTGSSYEQYF.

The J gene is TRBJ2-1, the V gene TRBV5-1, with 7 bases matching TRBD2. Trimming removed 0 bases from V and 6 bases from J; junction bases left unmatched: 6. The CDR3 spans 15 residues. From germline, CDR1 is SGHRS and CDR2 YFSETQ. CDR3 residues: CASSLGTRGGNEQFF. The CDR3 region has the DNA TGCGCCAGCAGCTTGGGGACTAGGGGCGGCAATGAGCAGTTCTTC.

The DNA of the CDR3 is TGTGCCAGCAGCTTAACCCAGACTACAGGGGAAGGGGGCTACACCTTC. Translated, it gives CASSLTQTTGEGGYTF. V gene TRBV7-9 combines with J gene TRBJ1-2; 7 bases line up with TRBD1. V shed 2 bases and J 8 bases; nucleotides not matched to a gene: 14. The CDR3 is 16 residues long. Germline V gives CDR1 SEHNR, CDR2 FQNEAQ (reference sequence).

The chain couples TRBV28 to TRBJ1-4, with TRBD1 matching over 9 bases. V was pared by 7 bases and J by 7 bases, with 7 bases of the junction left unmatched. The CDR3 contains 14 residues. Germline V CDR1 and CDR2: MDHEN, SYDVKM. CDR3 nucleotides: TGTGCCAGCAAACAACAGGGGGCGGGTGAAAAACTGTTTTTT. It yields the protein CASKQQGAGEKLFF.

This clone was seen many times. The chain has TRBV10-3 and TRBJ2-1; 7 bases agree with TRBD2. The V and J ends lost 7 bases and 10 bases, in that order; junction bases with no gene match: 10. This CDR3 is 13 amino acids long. Germline V lookup: CDR1 ENHRY, CDR2 SYGVKD. The CDR3: CAITHGGDYEQFF. The CDR3 DNA reads as TGTGCCATCACCCACGGAGGGGACTACGAGCAGTTCTTC.

CDR3 sequence (DNA): TGTGCCAGCAGTGTACAGGGGACCGGGGAGCTGTTTTTT. Translation: CASSVQGTGELFF. The rearrangement links TRBV6-4 to TRBJ2-2; TRBD1 aligns across 7 bases. In germline, CDR1 is MRHNA, CDR2 SNTAGT. V shed 4 bases and J 5 bases; nucleotides not matched to a gene: 1. The CDR3 has 13 amino acids.

This clone has just one count. The chain carries TRBV7-2 and TRBJ2-1, with 12 bases identical to TRBD2. The CDR3 spans 15 residues. CDR1 is SGHTA, CDR2 FQGNSA, per germline. With 5 bases clipped from V and 5 bases from J, the junction kept 4 bases outside the gene matches. In DNA form, the CDR3 reads TGTGCCAGCAGCCCCGGACTAGCGGGGAACAATGAGCAGTTCTTC. Amino acid sequence: CASSPGLAGNNEQFF.

A note on this clone: Other DNA sequences in the same sample also yield this CDR3. J is TRBJ2-1 and V is TRBV19; tentative D call: TRBD2 (5 bases). Germline CDR1 reads LNHDA; CDR2 reads SQIVND (reference sequence). Trimming cost V 10 bases and J 4 bases, with 8 bases left between them. The CDR3 has 11 residues. Here the CDR3 DNA reads TGTGCCACGGGGAGTTACAATGAGCAGTTCTTC. Translation gives CATGSYNEQFF.

CDR3: CASSLKALGYTF. The CDR3 DNA reads TGTGCCAGCAGCTTGAAAGCTTTGGGCTACACCTTC. This chain connects TRBV5-6 to TRBJ1-2; the D is unclear. Trimming stripped 1 base from V and 8 bases from J, with 9 bases between. In germline, CDR1 is SGHDT, CDR2 YYEEEE. This CDR3 spans 12 amino acids. The variable domain in full, completed from reference TRBV5-6 and TRBJ1-2, reads DAGVTQSPTHLIKTRGQQVTLRCSPKSGHDTVSWYQQALGQGPQFIFQYYEEEERQRGNFPDRFSGHQFPNYSSELNVNALLLGDSALYLCASSLKALGYTFGSGTRLTVV.

This chain links TRBV29-1 with TRBJ2-5, with unresolved D. Germline CDR1 is SQVTM and CDR2 is ANQGSEA. V dropped 6 bases and J dropped 5 bases, with 10 bases sitting between them. The CDR3 contains 11 residues. The CDR3 nucleotides read TGCAGCGTCGAGTTTCGGGAGACCCAGTACTTC. Translating gives CSVEFRETQYF.

The chain carries TRBV28 and TRBJ2-7; 12 nucleotides line up with TRBD2. The CDR3 is made up of 15 amino acids. The ends lost 6 bases at V and 3 bases at J; junction bases unmatched: 6. CDR1 is MDHEN, CDR2 SYDVKM, per germline. Here the CDR3 reads CASSRPTSGSYEQYF. DNA for the CDR3: TGTGCCAGCAGCCGCCCGACTAGCGGGAGCTACGAGCAGTACTTC.

This chain uses TRBV24-1 with TRBJ2-1, with D maybe TRBD2 (5 bases). The V gene's germline CDR1 is KGHDR and CDR2 SFDVKD. V lost 5 bases, J lost 6 bases, and 16 bases lay in between. The CDR3 length is 15 residues. The CDR3 sequence is CATSGDWRQPNEQFF. The CDR3 DNA reads TGTGCCACCAGTGGCGATTGGAGGCAACCCAATGAGCAGTTCTTC.

The V gene is TRBV19, the J gene TRBJ1-5, with a tentative D call TRBD1 (5 bases). This CDR3 has 14 amino acids. V was shortened by 2 bases and J by 5 bases, with 10 bases between the two germline ends. The V gene's germline CDR1 is LNHDA and CDR2 SQIVND (reference sequence). The DNA of the CDR3 is TGTGCCAGTAGTATAATCGACAGCGATCAGCCCCAGCATTTT. As protein: CASSIIDSDQPQHF. The whole variable domain, remainder taken from reference TRBV19 and TRBJ1-5, is DGGITQSPKYLFRKEGQNVTLSCEQNLNHDAMYWYRQDPGQGLRLIYYSQIVNDFQKGDIAEGYSVSREKKESFPLTVTSAQKNPTAFYLCASSIIDSDQPQHFGDGTRLSIL.

The CDR3 spells CASSLATGSETQYF. The CDR3 nucleotides are TGTGCCAGCAGCTTGGCCACAGGGTCAGAGACCCAGTACTTC. V gene TRBV5-6 combines with J gene TRBJ2-5; maybe TRBD1 (6 bases). The CDR3 totals 14 residues. Germline values: CDR1 SGHDT, CDR2 YYEEEE. V dropped 0 bases and J dropped 4 bases, with 10 bases sitting between them. Variable domain in full (rest from reference TRBV5-6 and TRBJ2-5): DAGVTQSPTHLIKTRGQQVTLRCSPKSGHDTVSWYQQALGQGPQFIFQYYEEEERQRGNFPDRFSGHQFPNYSSELNVNALLLGDSALYLCASSLATGSETQYFGPGTRLLVL.

This sequence joins TRBV19 and TRBJ1-2; D perhaps matches TRBD1 (5 bases). Trimming shortened V by 8 bases and J by 3 bases, and 16 bases separated the two germline ends. Germline CDR1 is LNHDA and CDR2 is SQIVND (reference sequence). The CDR3 contains 14 residues. The CDR3 sequence is CASSPSTDYYGYTF. In DNA form, the CDR3 reads TGTGCCAGTTCCCCGTCGACAGACTACTATGGCTACACCTTC.